This TCR beta chain was obtained from a study of T cell repertoires in cytomegalovirus infection. The wider study: As its CMV epitopes, the study selected recently identified HLA-C-restricted and well-studied HLA-B-restricted targets. Indicated by public TCR beta signatures were CMV infection and matching HLA type.

Turning to this clonotype: The antigen remains unidentified.

Each CDR3 protein gets one entry after TCRdb re-called the reads with MiXCR. Here the sample spans about 500,000 distinct CDR3 sequences, about 33% being singletons. Findings and caveats of the study: People with CMV and the relevant HLA were identified by cumulative public TCR beta family frequency. Dominating the ex vivo response were TCR beta clonotypes that were CMV-specific and HLA-C-restricted.

V was shortened by 1 base and J by 2 bases, with 8 bases between the two germline ends. From germline, CDR1 is MGHRA and CDR2 YSYEKL. The CDR3 has 14 residues. The chain couples TRBV4-1 to TRBJ1-1, with D uncertain. The material was cultured PBMCs, obtained from culture after CMV antigen stimulation. The receptor was isolated from a human donor in good health (CMV status not recorded). Some clones in this sample may be carry-over from other donors' samples. The CDR3, as DNA: TGCGCCAGCAGCCAAGTTGGAGCTAACACTGAAGCTTTCTTT. Protein: CASSQVGANTEAFF.